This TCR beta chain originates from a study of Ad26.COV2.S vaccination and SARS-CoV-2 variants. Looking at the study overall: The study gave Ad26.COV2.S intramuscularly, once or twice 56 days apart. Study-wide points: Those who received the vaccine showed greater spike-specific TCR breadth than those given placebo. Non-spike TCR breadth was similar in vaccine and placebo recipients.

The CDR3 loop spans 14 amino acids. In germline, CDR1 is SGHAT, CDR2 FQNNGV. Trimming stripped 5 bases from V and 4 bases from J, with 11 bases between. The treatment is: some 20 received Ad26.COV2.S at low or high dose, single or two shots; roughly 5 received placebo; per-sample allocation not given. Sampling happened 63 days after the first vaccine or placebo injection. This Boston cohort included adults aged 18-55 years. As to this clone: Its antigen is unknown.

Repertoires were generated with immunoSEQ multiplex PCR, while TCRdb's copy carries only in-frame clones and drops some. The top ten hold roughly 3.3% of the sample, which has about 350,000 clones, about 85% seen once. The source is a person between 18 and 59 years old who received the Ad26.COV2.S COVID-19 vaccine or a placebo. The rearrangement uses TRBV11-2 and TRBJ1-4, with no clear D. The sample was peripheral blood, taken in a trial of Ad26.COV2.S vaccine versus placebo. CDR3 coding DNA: TGTGCCAGCAGCGACGTGGGTGATAATGAAAAACTGTTTTTT. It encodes CASSDVGDNEKLFF.